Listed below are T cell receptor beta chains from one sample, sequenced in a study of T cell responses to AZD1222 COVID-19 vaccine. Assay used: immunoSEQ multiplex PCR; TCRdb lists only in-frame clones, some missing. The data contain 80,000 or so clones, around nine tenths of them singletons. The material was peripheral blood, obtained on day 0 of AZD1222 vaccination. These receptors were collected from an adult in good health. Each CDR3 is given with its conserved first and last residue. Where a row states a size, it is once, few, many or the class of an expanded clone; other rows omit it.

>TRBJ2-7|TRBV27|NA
CASSFRTGSYEQYF
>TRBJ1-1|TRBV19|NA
CASSNRQGAANTEAFF
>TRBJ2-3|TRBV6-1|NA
CASSEGWSTDTQYF
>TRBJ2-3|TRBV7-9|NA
CASSFDQVADTQYF
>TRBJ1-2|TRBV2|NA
CASSLVRGTYGYTF
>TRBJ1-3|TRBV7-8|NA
CASSLNGLSGNTIYF
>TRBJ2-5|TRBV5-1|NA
CASSYSGSHQETQYF
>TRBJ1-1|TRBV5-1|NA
CASSPGGQGVSGAFF
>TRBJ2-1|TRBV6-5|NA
CARAHGTWGNEQFF
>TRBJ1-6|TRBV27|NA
CASSSGGARISPLHF
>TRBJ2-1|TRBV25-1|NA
CATAPSGTYNEQFF
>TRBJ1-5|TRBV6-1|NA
CASSGGQGASNQPQHF
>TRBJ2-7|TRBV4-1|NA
CASSQEAAGGLSFYEQYF
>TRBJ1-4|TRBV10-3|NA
CAIRDSTNEKLFF
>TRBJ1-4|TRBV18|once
CASSPRYTDEKLFF
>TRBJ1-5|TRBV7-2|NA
CASSLERTGVQPQHF
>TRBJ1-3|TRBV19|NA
CASSDKQGGSGNTIYF
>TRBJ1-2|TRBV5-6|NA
CASSQTDLNGYTF
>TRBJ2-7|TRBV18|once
CASSPGDTSYEQYF
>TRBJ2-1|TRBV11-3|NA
CASSLDGTSGINEQFF
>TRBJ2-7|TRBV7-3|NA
CASSLDPGDADEQYF
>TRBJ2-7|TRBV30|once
CAWSYGFQPVYEQYF
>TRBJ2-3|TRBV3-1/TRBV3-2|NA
CASRGGRSGLDSDTQYF
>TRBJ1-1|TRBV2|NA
CASTREDFGTEAFF
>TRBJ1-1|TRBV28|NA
CASSARTENTEAFF
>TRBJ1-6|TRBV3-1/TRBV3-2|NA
CASRDRGSNSPLHF
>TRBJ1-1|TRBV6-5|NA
CASSDRITEAFF
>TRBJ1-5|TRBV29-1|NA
CSAGTGNQPQHF
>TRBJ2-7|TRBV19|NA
CASTLGRDRAYEQYF
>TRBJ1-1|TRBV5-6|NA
CASTPAANTEAFF
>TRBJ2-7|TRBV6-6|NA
CASIKTGNYEQYF
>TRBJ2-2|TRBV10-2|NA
CASSPGTSGRNGELFF
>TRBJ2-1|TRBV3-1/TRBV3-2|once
CASSPVKGQGIDEQFF
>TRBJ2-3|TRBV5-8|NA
CASSLGAGGPVDTQYF
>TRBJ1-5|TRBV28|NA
CASRHPGAYYSNQPQHF
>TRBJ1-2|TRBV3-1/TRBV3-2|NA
CASSLTEFYGYTF
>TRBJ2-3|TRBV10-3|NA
CAISESGTSGRSTDTQYF
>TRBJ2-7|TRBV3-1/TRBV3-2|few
CASSGGSYYEQYF
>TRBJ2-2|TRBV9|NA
CASSVAPLADTGELFF
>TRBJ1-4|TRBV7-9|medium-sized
CASSRGTGGLYEKLFF